This T cell receptor (beta chain) was sequenced for a study of cytomegalovirus exposure and HLA in healthy donors. Study at large: A subsequent analysis reported that the 120 or so validation repertoires were produced on the same platform that had also been used for the roughly 700 first-cohort repertoires.

General study findings and limits: The classifier reportedly diagnosed cytomegalovirus status with high sensitivity and specificity. Confirmation was obtained in vitro that a few CMV-associated chains are specific for CMV antigens. The authors listed about 170 TCR beta chains as cytomegalovirus-associated.

The length of the CDR3 is 11 residues. Trimming removed 2 bases at V and 10 bases at J, with 7 bases between. Germline V gene data show CDR1 as SGHTS and CDR2 as YDEGEE. A word on this clone: Its antigen is undetermined.

Sequencing was performed with immunoSEQ multiplex PCR; in TCRdb, only in-frame clones are kept and a portion is missing. The table shows tens of thousands of clones, with roughly 93% occurring only once. The genes are TRBV5-8 and TRBJ2-1; D unclear. The source of this sequence is a young man in good health and CMV-seronegative. Sequenced input: PBMCs. The CDR3 region has the DNA TGTGCCAGCAGCTTAAAACAGGAGCAGTTCTTC. Its translation is CASSLKQEQFF.